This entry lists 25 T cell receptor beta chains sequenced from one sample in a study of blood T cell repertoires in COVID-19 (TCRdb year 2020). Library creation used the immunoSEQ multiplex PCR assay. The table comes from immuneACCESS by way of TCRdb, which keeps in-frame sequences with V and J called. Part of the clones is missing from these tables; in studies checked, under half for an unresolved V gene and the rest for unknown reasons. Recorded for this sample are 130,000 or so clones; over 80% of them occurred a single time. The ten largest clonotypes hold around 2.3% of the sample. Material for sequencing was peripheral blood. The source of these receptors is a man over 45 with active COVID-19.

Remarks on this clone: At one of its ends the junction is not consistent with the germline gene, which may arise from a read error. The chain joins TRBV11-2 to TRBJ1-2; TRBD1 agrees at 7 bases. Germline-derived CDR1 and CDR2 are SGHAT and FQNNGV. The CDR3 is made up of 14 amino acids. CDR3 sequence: CASSPREGTAPSAF. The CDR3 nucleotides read TGTGCCAGCAGCCCGAGGGAAGGGACAGCCCCTAGCGCCTTC.

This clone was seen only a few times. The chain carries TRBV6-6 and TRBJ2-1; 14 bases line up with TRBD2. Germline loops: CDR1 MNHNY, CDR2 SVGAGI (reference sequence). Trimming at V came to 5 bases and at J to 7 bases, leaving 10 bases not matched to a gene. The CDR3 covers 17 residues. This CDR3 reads CASSPPLRLAGGNEQFF. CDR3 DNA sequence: TGTGCCAGCAGTCCCCCTCTTCGACTAGCGGGGGGGAATGAGCAGTTCTTC.

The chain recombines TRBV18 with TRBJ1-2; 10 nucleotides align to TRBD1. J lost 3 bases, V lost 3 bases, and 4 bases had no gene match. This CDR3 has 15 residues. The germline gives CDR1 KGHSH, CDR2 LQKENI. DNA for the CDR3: TGTGCCAGCTCACCCCCGGGACAGGGGTACTATGGCTACACCTTC. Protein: CASSPPGQGYYGYTF.

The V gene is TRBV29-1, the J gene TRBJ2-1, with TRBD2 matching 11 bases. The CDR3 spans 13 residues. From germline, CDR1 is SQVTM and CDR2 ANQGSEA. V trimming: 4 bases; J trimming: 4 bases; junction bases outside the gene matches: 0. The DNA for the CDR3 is TGCAGCGTTGCTAGCGGGGGGTACAATGAGCAGTTCTTC. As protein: CSVASGGYNEQFF.

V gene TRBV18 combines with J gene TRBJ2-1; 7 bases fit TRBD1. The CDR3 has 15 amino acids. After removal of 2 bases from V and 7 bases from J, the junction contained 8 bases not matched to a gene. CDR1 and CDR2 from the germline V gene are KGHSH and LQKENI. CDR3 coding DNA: TGTGCCAGCTCACCAAAGGGGGCGGGTAAAAATGAGCAGTTCTTC. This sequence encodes CASSPKGAGKNEQFF.

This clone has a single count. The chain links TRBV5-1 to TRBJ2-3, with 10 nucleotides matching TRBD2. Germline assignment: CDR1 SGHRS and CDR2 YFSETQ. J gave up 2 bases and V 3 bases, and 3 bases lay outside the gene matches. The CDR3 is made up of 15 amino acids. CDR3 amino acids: CASSSTSGVTDTQYF. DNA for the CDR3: TGCGCCAGCAGCTCAACTAGCGGGGTCACAGATACGCAGTATTTT.

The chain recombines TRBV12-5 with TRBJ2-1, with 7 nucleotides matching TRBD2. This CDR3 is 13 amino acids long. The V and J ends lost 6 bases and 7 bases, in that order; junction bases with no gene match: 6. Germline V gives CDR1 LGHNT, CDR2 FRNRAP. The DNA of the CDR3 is TGTGCTAGTGGAACGACGGGGGGAAATGAGCAGTTCTTC. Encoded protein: CASGTTGGNEQFF.

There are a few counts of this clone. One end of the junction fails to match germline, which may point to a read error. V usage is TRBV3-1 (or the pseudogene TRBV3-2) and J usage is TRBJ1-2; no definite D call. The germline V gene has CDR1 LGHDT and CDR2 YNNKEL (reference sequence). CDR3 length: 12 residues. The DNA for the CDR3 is TGTGCCAGCAGCCAAGGAGGAGGGTCTAGCCTATTC. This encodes CASSQGGGSSLF.

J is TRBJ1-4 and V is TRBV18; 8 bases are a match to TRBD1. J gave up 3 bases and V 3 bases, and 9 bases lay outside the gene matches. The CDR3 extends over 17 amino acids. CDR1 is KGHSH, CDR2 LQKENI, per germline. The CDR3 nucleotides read TGTGCCAGCTCACCTTATCGACAGGGGACGTCTAATGAAAAACTGTTTTTT. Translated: CASSPYRQGTSNEKLFF.

This chain's CDR3 is CASSLGTGVNIQYF. In nucleotides, the CDR3 is TGTGCCAGCAGCCTCGGGACAGGGGTGAACATTCAGTACTTC. The rearrangement uses TRBV27 and TRBJ2-4; 10 nucleotides agree with TRBD1. CDR1 is MNHEY, CDR2 SMNVEV, per germline (reference sequence). Germline trimming cut 6 bases from V and 7 bases from J; bases unmatched to any gene: 6. The CDR3 spans 14 residues.

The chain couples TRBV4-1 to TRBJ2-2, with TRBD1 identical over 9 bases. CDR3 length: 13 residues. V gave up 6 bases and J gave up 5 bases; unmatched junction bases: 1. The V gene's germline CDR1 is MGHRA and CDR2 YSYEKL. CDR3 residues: CASRTGGTGELFF. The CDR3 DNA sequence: TGCGCCAGCAGGACAGGGGGAACCGGGGAGCTGTTTTTT.

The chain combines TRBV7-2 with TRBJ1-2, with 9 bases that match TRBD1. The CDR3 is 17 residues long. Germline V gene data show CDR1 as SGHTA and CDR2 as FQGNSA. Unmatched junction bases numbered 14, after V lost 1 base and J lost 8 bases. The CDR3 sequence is CASSLGWGQGDAEGYTF. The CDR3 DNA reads TGTGCCAGCAGCTTAGGGTGGGGACAGGGTGACGCGGAAGGCTACACCTTC.

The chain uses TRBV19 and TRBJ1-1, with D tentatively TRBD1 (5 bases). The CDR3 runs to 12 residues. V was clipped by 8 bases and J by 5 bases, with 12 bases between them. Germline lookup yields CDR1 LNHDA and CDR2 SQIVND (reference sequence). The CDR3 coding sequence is TGTGCCAGTCCAAGCGGGGGTACTGAAGCTTTCTTT. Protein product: CASPSGGTEAFF.

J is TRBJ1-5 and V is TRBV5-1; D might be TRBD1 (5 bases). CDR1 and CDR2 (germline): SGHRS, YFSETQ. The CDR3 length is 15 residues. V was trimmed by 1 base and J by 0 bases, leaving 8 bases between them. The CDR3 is CASSLQGHSNQPQHF. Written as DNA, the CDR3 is TGCGCCAGCAGCTTGCAGGGCCATAGCAATCAGCCCCAGCATTTT.

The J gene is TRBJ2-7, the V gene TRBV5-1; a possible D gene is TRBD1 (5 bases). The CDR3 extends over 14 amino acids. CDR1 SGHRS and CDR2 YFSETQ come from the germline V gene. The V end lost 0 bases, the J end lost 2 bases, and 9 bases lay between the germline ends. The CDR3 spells CASSLVAGTYEQYF. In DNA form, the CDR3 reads TGCGCCAGCAGCTTGGTTGCAGGGACCTACGAGCAGTACTTC.

In DNA form, the CDR3 reads TGCGCCAGCAGCCAACCCACACAGGGGGACACTGAAGCTTTCTTT. Residues: CASSQPTQGDTEAFF. The gene calls are TRBV4-1 and TRBJ1-1, with TRBD1 matching over 8 bases. V lost 2 bases, J lost 3 bases, and 5 bases stayed unmatched. From germline, CDR1 is MGHRA and CDR2 YSYEKL. This CDR3 has 15 residues.

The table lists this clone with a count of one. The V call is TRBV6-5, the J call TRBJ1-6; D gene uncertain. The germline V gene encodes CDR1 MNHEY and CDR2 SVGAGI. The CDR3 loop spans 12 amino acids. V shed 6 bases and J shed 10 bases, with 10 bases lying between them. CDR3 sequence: CASSASSSPLHF. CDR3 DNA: TGTGCCAGCAGCGCGAGCTCCTCACCCCTCCACTTT.

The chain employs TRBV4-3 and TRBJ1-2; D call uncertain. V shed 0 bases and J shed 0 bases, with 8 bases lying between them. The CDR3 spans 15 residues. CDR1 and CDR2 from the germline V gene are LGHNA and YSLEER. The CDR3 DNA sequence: TGCGCCAGCAGCCAAGATCCCAGCGCTAACTATGGCTACACCTTC. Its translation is CASSQDPSANYGYTF.

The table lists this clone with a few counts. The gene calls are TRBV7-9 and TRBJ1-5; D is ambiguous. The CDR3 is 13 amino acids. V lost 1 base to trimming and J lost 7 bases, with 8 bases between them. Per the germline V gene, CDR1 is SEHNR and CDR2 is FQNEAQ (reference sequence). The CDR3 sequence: CASSLGPSQPQHF. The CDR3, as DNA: TGTGCCAGCAGCTTAGGCCCTAGCCAGCCCCAGCATTTT. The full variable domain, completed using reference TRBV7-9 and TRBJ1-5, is DTGVSQNPRHKITKRGQNVTFRCDPISEHNRLYWYRQTLGQGPEFLTYFQNEAQLEKSRLLSDRFSAERPKGSFSTLEIQRTEQGDSAMYLCASSLGPSQPQHFGDGTRLSIL.

Written as DNA, the CDR3 is TGTGCCAGCAGGGCAGGGTTAAACACCGGGGAGCTGTTTTTT. Amino acids: CASRAGLNTGELFF. J is TRBJ2-2 and V is TRBV2; perhaps TRBD1 as D (5 bases). This CDR3 comprises 14 residues. Germline lookup yields CDR1 SNHLY and CDR2 FYNNEI. V gave up 6 bases and J gave up 2 bases, with 10 bases separating them. Full variable domain (outside the CDR3, taken from reference TRBV2 and TRBJ2-2): EPEVTQTPSHQVTQMGQEVILRCVPISNHLYFYWYRQILGQKVEFLVSFYNNEISEKSEIFDDQFSVERPDGSNFTLKIRSTKLEDSAMYFCASRAGLNTGELFFGEGSRLTVL.

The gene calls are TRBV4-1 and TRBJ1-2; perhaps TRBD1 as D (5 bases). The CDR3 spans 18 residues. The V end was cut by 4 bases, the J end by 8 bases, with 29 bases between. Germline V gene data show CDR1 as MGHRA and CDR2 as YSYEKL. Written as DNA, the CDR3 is TGCGCCAGCAGCCCACTCCCTGGAGAAGGGGCCGAACTTAGGGGCTACACCTTC. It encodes CASSPLPGEGAELRGYTF.

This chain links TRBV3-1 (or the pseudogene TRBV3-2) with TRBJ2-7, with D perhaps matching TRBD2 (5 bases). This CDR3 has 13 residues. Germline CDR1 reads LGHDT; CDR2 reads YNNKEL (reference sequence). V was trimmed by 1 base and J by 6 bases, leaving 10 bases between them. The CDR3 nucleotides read TGTGCCAGCAGCCAAGCCGGGGAGAGCGAGCAGTACTTC. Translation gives CASSQAGESEQYF.

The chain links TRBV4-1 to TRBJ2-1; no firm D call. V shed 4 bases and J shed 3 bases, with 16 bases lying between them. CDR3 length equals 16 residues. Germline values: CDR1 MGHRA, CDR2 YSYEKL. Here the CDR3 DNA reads TGCGCCAGCAGCCCAGTTGGCCTCACCTTCTACAATGAGCAGTTCTTC. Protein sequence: CASSPVGLTFYNEQFF.

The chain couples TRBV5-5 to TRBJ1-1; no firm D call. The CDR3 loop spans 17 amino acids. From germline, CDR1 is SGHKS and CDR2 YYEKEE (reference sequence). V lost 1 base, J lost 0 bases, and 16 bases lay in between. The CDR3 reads CASSLSRGRLLNTEAFF. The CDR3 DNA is TGTGCCAGCAGCTTGTCCAGAGGTCGTCTGTTGAACACTGAAGCTTTCTTT.

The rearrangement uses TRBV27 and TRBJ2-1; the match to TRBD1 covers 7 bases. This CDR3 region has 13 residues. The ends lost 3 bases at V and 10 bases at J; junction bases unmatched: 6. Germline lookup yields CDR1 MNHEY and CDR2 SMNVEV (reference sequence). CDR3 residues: CASSLWGQSEQFF. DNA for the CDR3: TGTGCCAGCAGTTTGTGGGGACAGTCAGAGCAGTTCTTC.